One and the same sample provided the 25 T cell receptor beta chains below, sequenced in a study of blood T cell repertoires in COVID-19. Data came from immunoSEQ multiplex PCR; TCRdb stores just in-frame clones and leaves some out. In the table there are about 86,000 clones, 80% to 85% of which are singletons. Material: peripheral blood. The receptors shown here come from a woman older than 75 with active or convalescent COVID-19.

V is TRBV5-1 and J is TRBJ1-1; D may be TRBD1 (6 bases). The CDR3 extends over 14 amino acids. Germline CDR1 reads SGHRS; CDR2 reads YFSETQ. V lost 4 bases to trimming and J lost 5 bases, with 15 bases between them. The CDR3 sequence: CASSSNPRGTEAFF. DNA of the CDR3: TGCGCCAGCAGCAGCAACCCCAGGGGAACTGAAGCTTTCTTT.

The chain links TRBV7-9 to TRBJ1-4, with 7 nucleotides matching TRBD1. Germline loops: CDR1 SEHNR, CDR2 FQNEAQ (reference sequence). J gave up 2 bases and V 5 bases, and 2 bases lay outside the gene matches. This CDR3 is 14 amino acids long. The CDR3: CASSPRGTNEKLFF. The CDR3 bases are TGTGCCAGCAGCCCCAGGGGGACTAATGAAAAACTGTTTTTT.

This chain links TRBV20-1 with TRBJ1-5; TRBD1 might be the D (6 bases). V was trimmed by 3 bases and J by 4 bases, leaving 10 bases between them. The CDR3 runs to 13 residues. Germline V gives CDR1 DFQATT, CDR2 SNEGSKA (reference sequence). CDR3: CSASSQGNQPQHF. Here the CDR3 DNA reads TGCAGTGCTAGTAGCCAGGGGAATCAGCCCCAGCATTTT.

The chain is built from TRBV5-1 and TRBJ2-3; TRBD2 matches 13 bases. V shed 2 bases, J shed 1 base, and the junction held 4 bases outside the gene matches. CDR1 and CDR2 from the germline V gene are SGHRS and YFSETQ. CDR3 length: 17 amino acids. CDR3 DNA sequence: TGCGCCAGCAGCTTACTAGCGGGGGGGCCGGGCACAGATACGCAGTATTTT. This codes for CASSLLAGGPGTDTQYF.

The chain has TRBV6-5 and TRBJ1-3, with D uncertain. Germline V CDR1 and CDR2: MNHEY, SVGAGI. This CDR3 region has 15 residues. Between the trimmed V and J ends, which lost 5 bases and 0 bases, there was a span of 11 bases. The chain's CDR3 is CASSTAIFSGNTIYF. The CDR3 DNA reads as TGTGCCAGCAGTACAGCCATTTTCTCTGGAAACACCATATATTTT.

The chain links TRBV7-2 to TRBJ2-1; D is perhaps TRBD1 (6 bases). Between the trimmed V and J ends, which lost 5 bases and 3 bases, there was a span of 14 bases. The germline CDR1 and CDR2 sequences are SGHTA and FQGNSA. The CDR3 has 15 residues. The DNA for the CDR3 is TGTGCCAGCAGCCAAGCCGGGACAAACTACAATGAGCAGTTCTTC. It specifies CASSQAGTNYNEQFF.

The chain combines TRBV6-2 or TRBV6-3 with TRBJ1-1; D unresolved. Germline V CDR1 and CDR2: MNHEY, SVGEGT. The CDR3 sequence is 15 residues long. V gave up 4 bases and J gave up 4 bases, with 16 bases separating them. CDR3 amino acids: CASSLVGLRGTEAFF. In DNA form, the CDR3 reads TGTGCCAGCAGTTTGGTGGGGTTGCGGGGCACTGAAGCTTTCTTT.

As to this clone: One junction end does not reproduce the germline sequence, and a read error may be involved. The chain is built from TRBV18 and TRBJ2-5; D is uncertain. This CDR3 has 12 residues. CDR1 is KGHSH and CDR2 is LQKENI in the germline V gene. CDR3 loop: CASSPSNYRIHF. CDR3 nucleotides: TGTGCCAGCTCACCAAGTAACTACCGCATACACTTC.

The chain uses TRBV10-3 and TRBJ2-7; possibly TRBD2 for D (6 bases). V was shortened by 4 bases and J by 6 bases, with 13 bases between the two germline ends. Germline V gene sequence: CDR1 ENHRY, CDR2 SYGVKD. The CDR3 is 13 residues long. This CDR3 is CAISASRGGEQYF. The CDR3 region has the DNA TGTGCCATCAGTGCGTCTAGGGGAGGCGAGCAGTACTTC.

The gene calls are TRBV3-1 (or the pseudogene TRBV3-2) and TRBJ2-5; the match to TRBD2 covers 10 bases. The CDR3 totals 15 residues. From germline, CDR1 is LGHDT and CDR2 YNNKEL (reference sequence). J was trimmed by 2 bases and V by 6 bases; bases with no gene match: 6. The CDR3 DNA reads as TGTGCCAGCAGTAAAGGACTAGCGGAACAAGAGACCCAGTACTTC. It is translated as CASSKGLAEQETQYF.

The chain recombines TRBV6-2 or TRBV6-3 with TRBJ1-1; 10 nucleotides match TRBD1. With 0 bases clipped from V and 4 bases from J, the junction kept 11 bases outside the gene matches. Germline-derived CDR1 and CDR2 are MNHEY and SVGEGT. The CDR3 extends over 18 amino acids. The CDR3: CASSYSTDRGRVFTEAFF. The CDR3 region has the DNA TGTGCCAGCAGTTACTCGACTGACAGGGGGCGCGTATTCACTGAAGCTTTCTTT.

V gene TRBV7-5 combines with J gene TRBJ2-3; the D call of TRBD2 is as the table states it, not checked on the DNA. TRBV7-5 corresponds to a pseudogene. The CDR3 spans 18 residues. Written as DNA, the CDR3 is TGTGCCAGAAGCTCATCGGGACTAGCGGGAAATCCTACCGATACGCAGTATTTT. This translates into CARSSSGLAGNPTDTQYF.

This clone was counted only a few times. The genes are TRBV2 and TRBJ1-1, with D maybe TRBD1 (5 bases). In germline, CDR1 is SNHLY, CDR2 FYNNEI. The CDR3 runs 15 residues. Trimming took 5 bases from V and 1 from J, leaving 14 bases between them. In DNA, the CDR3 is TGTGCCAGCAGTTACGGGGGGACGGCGAACACTGAAGCTTTCTTT. This sequence encodes CASSYGGTANTEAFF. Based on the CDR3 plus reference TRBV2 and TRBJ1-1, the full variable domain is EPEVTQTPSHQVTQMGQEVILRCVPISNHLYFYWYRQILGQKVEFLVSFYNNEISEKSEIFDDQFSVERPDGSNFTLKIRSTKLEDSAMYFCASSYGGTANTEAFFGQGTRLTVV.

The chain has TRBV11-2 and TRBJ1-3; D gene uncertain. Germline lookup yields CDR1 SGHAT and CDR2 FQNNGV. V lost 5 bases, J lost 1 base, and 9 bases lay in between. The CDR3 spans 14 residues. The CDR3 nucleotides read TGTGCCAGCAGCCCAAGGAGGTCTGGAAACACCATATATTTT. Amino acids: CASSPRRSGNTIYF. Variable domain in full (rest from reference TRBV11-2 and TRBJ1-3): EAGVAQSPRYKIIEKRQSVAFWCNPISGHATLYWYQQILGQGPKLLIQFQNNGVVDDSQLPKDRFSAERLKGVDSTLKIQPAKLEDSAVYLCASSPRRSGNTIYFGEGSWLTVV.

The rearrangement uses TRBV7-9 and TRBJ1-2, with unresolved D. The V end lost 0 bases, the J end lost 0 bases, and 8 bases lay between the germline ends. Germline V CDR1 and CDR2: SEHNR, FQNEAQ (reference sequence). The CDR3 is 15 residues long. The CDR3 DNA reads TGTGCCAGCAGCTTAGCACACGCGGCTAACTATGGCTACACCTTC. It is translated as CASSLAHAANYGYTF. The complete variable domain, with remaining parts taken from reference TRBV7-9 and TRBJ1-2, reads DTGVSQNPRHKITKRGQNVTFRCDPISEHNRLYWYRQTLGQGPEFLTYFQNEAQLEKSRLLSDRFSAERPKGSFSTLEIQRTEQGDSAMYLCASSLAHAANYGYTFGSGTRLTVV.

The J gene is TRBJ2-1, the V gene TRBV7-3; D gene unclear. V shed 3 bases and J shed 0 bases, with 6 bases lying between them. This CDR3 comprises 14 residues. Looked up from germline, CDR1 is SGHTA and CDR2 is FQGTGA. Here the CDR3 DNA reads TGTGCCAGCAGCTTGAGTCTCTCCTACAATGAGCAGTTCTTC. Encoded protein: CASSLSLSYNEQFF.

The J gene is TRBJ2-1, the V gene TRBV9, with D perhaps matching TRBD2 (6 bases). Trimming removed 0 bases at V and 9 bases at J, with 16 bases between. CDR1 SGDLS and CDR2 YYNGEE come from the germline V gene. The CDR3 length is 15 residues. The CDR3 bases are TGTGCCAGCAGCGTAGATGGGACTCCCTGGAGTGAGCAGTTCTTC. Protein: CASSVDGTPWSEQFF. Full variable domain (outside the CDR3, taken from reference TRBV9 and TRBJ2-1): DSGVTQTPKHLITATGQRVTLRCSPRSGDLSVYWYQQSLDQGLQFLIQYYNGEERAKGNILERFSAQQFPDLHSELNLSSLELGDSALYFCASSVDGTPWSEQFFGPGTRLTVL.

The V call is TRBV10-3, the J call TRBJ2-1; TRBD2 matches at 9 bases. Germline CDR1 ENHRY, CDR2 SYGVKD. J lost 4 bases, V lost 0 bases, and 7 bases had no gene match. The CDR3 is made up of 17 amino acids. CDR3 protein: CAISESGSGRSYNEQFF. The CDR3 region has the DNA TGTGCCATCAGTGAGTCGGGAAGCGGGAGGAGTTACAATGAGCAGTTCTTC.

J is TRBJ2-4 and V is TRBV2, with D maybe TRBD1 (6 bases). Trimming pared 7 bases from V and 2 bases from J, leaving 12 bases between. The CDR3 loop spans 14 amino acids. CDR1 is SNHLY and CDR2 is FYNNEI in the germline V gene. CDR3 amino acids: CASTEDRTKNIQYF. The CDR3 nucleotides read TGTGCCAGCACTGAGGACAGAACCAAAAACATTCAGTACTTC.

The gene calls are TRBV7-2 and TRBJ2-5; TRBD1 aligns across 10 bases. CDR1 is SGHTA, CDR2 FQGNSA, per germline. V trimming: 5 bases; J trimming: 0 bases; junction bases outside the gene matches: 6. This CDR3 has 16 residues. CDR3 sequence reads: CASSTLDRGYQETQYF. CDR3 DNA sequence: TGTGCCAGCAGCACCTTGGACAGGGGGTACCAAGAGACCCAGTACTTC.

This clone was detected only once. This sequence joins TRBV5-1 and TRBJ1-2; 10 bases fit TRBD1. The CDR3 totals 16 residues. CDR1 and CDR2 from the germline V gene are SGHRS and YFSETQ. Trimming cost V 4 bases and J 5 bases; bases outside gene matches: 11. This CDR3 reads CASSVAGTGVRYGYTF. CDR3 sequence (DNA): TGCGCCAGCAGCGTCGCCGGGACAGGGGTTAGATATGGCTACACCTTC.

The chain uses TRBV2 and TRBJ1-1, with D possibly TRBD1 on 5 matching bases. CDR1 and CDR2 (germline): SNHLY, FYNNEI. The CDR3 has 14 amino acids. Trimming pared 6 bases from V and 1 base from J, leaving 12 bases between. CDR3 loop: CASRAGGENTEAFF. The DNA for the CDR3 is TGTGCCAGCAGGGCGGGGGGTGAGAACACTGAAGCTTTCTTT.

The genes are TRBV2 and TRBJ1-2, with D possibly matching TRBD1 (5 bases). CDR3 length: 15 amino acids. Germline CDR1 SNHLY, CDR2 FYNNEI. V lost 4 bases, J lost 2 bases, and 14 bases lay in between. The CDR3 here is CASSVRQGINYGYTF. In DNA form, the CDR3 reads TGTGCCAGCAGTGTCCGGCAGGGAATAAACTATGGCTACACCTTC.

V is TRBV27 and J is TRBJ1-5; the D is unclear. Trimming stripped 6 bases from V and 6 bases from J, with 9 bases between. The CDR3 length is 12 residues. The germline CDR1 and CDR2 sequences are MNHEY and SMNVEV (reference sequence). The CDR3 loop is CASSFLGQPQHF. DNA of the CDR3: TGTGCCAGCAGCTTCCTCGGTCAGCCCCAGCATTTT.

This clone showed up just a few times. CDR3 in amino acids: CASSLFHEQFF. CDR3 DNA sequence: TGTGCCAGCAGTTTATTCCATGAGCAGTTCTTC. The chain recombines TRBV2 with TRBJ2-1; D gene unclear. Germline V gives CDR1 SNHLY, CDR2 FYNNEI. This CDR3 contains 11 residues. V lost 5 bases and J lost 8, with 7 bases in between.